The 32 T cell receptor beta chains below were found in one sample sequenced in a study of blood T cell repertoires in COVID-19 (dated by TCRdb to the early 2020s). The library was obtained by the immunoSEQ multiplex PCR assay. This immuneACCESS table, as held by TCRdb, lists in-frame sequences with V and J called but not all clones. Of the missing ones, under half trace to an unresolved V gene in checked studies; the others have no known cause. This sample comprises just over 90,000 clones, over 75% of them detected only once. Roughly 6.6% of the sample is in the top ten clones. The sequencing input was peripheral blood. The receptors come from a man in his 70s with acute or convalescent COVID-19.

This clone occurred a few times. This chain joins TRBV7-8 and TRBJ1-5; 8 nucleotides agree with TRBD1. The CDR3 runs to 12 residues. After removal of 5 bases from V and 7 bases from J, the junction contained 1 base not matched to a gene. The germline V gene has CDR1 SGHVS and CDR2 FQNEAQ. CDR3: CASSQGAQPQHF. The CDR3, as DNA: TGTGCCAGCAGCCAGGGGGCCCAGCCCCAGCATTTT.

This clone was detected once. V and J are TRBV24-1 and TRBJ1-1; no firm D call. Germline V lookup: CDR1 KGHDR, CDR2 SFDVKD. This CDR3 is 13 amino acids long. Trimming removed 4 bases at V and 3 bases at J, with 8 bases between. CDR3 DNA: TGTGCCACCAGTGAGGGCAGAGACACTGAAGCTTTCTTT. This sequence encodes CATSEGRDTEAFF.

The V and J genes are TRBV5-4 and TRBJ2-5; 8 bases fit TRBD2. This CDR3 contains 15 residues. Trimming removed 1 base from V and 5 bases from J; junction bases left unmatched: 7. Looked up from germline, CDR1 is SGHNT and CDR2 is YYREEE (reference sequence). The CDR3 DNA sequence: TGTGCCAGCAGCTTGAGGGTAGCGGGGATTGAGACCCAGTACTTC. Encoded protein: CASSLRVAGIETQYF.

The CDR3 DNA follows: TGTGCCAGCAGTTTAGAGCGGGGGGATCGCAATGAGCAGTTCTTC. It specifies CASSLERGDRNEQFF. The rearrangement links TRBV28 to TRBJ2-1, with 9 bases that match TRBD2. The trim removed 2 bases at V and 6 bases at J, leaving 5 bases unmatched. The CDR3 contains 15 residues. CDR1 and CDR2 from the germline V gene are MDHEN and SYDVKM.

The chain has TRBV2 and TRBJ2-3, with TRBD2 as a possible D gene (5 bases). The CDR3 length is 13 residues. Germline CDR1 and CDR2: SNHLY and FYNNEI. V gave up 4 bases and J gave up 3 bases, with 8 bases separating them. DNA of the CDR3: TGTGCCAGCAGTGTAGGCGGGACAGATACGCAGTATTTT. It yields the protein CASSVGGTDTQYF.

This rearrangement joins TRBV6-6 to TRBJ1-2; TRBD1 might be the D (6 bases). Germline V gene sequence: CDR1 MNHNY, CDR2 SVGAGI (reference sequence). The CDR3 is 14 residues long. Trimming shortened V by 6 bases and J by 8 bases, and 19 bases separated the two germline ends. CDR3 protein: CASSNPGQISGYTF. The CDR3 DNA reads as TGTGCCAGCAGCAATCCGGGACAAATAAGCGGCTACACCTTC.

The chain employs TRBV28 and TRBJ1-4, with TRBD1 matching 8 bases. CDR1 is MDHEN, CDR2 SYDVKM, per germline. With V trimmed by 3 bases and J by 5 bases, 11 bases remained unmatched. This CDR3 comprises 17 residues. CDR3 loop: CASSFSDREVFNEKLFF. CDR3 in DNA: TGTGCCAGCAGTTTTTCGGACAGGGAAGTATTCAATGAAAAACTGTTTTTT.

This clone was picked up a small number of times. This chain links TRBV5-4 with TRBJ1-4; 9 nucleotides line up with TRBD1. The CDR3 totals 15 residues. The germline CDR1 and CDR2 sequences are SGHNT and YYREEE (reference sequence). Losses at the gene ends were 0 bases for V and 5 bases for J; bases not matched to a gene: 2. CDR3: CASSLEGTGNEKLFF. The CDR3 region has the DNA TGTGCCAGCAGCTTGGAGGGGACAGGGAATGAAAAACTGTTTTTT.

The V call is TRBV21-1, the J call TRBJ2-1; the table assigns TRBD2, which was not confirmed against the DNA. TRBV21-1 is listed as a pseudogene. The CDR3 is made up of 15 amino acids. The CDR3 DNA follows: TGTGCCAGCACCCTGGGGCGGGAGAGCGACAATGAGCAGTTCTTC. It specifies CASTLGRESDNEQFF.

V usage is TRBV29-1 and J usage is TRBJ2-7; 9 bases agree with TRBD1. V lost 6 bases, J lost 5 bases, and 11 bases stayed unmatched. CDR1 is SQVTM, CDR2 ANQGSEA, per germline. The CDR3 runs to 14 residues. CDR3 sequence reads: CSVETGTGTNEQYF. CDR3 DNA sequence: TGCAGCGTCGAGACCGGGACAGGGACAAACGAGCAGTACTTC.

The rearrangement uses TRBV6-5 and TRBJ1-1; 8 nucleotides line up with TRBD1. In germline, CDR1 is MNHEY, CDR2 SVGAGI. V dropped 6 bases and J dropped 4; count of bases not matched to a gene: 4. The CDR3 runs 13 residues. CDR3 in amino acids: CASSVTGGTEAFF. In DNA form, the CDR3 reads TGTGCCAGCAGCGTTACAGGGGGCACTGAAGCTTTCTTT.

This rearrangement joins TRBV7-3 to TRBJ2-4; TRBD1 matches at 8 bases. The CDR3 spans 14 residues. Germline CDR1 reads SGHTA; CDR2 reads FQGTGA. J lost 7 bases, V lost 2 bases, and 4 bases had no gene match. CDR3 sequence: CASSLAGQGNIQYF. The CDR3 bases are TGTGCCAGCAGCTTAGCCGGACAGGGTAACATTCAGTACTTC.

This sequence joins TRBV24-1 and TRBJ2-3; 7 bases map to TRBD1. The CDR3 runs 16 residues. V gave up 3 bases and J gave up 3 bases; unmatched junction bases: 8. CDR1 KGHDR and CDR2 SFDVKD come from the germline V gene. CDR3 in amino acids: CATSDALTGSTDTQYF. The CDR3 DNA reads TGTGCCACCAGTGATGCTTTGACAGGGAGTACAGATACGCAGTATTTT.

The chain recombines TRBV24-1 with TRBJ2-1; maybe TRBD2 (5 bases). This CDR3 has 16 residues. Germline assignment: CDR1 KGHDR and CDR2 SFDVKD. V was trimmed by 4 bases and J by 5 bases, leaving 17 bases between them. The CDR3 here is CATSEGKLGLNNEQFF. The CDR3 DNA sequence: TGTGCCACCAGTGAGGGTAAACTAGGGCTTAACAATGAGCAGTTCTTC.

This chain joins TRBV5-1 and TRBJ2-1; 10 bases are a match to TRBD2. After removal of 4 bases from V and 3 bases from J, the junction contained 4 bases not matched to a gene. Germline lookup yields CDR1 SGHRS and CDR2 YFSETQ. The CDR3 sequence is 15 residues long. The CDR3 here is CASSPRLAGYNEQFF. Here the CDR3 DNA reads TGCGCCAGCAGCCCGCGACTAGCGGGCTACAATGAGCAGTTCTTC.

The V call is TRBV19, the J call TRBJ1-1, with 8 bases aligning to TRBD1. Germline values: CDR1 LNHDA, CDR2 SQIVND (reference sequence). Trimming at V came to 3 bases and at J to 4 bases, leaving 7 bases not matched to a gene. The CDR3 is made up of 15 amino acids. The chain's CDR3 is CASSITGQGATEAFF. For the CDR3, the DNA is TGTGCCAGTAGTATTACGGGCCAGGGGGCCACTGAAGCTTTCTTT.

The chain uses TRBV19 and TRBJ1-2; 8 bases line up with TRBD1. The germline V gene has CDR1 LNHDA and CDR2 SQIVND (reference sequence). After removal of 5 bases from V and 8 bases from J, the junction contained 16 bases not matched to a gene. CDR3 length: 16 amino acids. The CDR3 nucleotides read TGTGCCAGTAGTCTCCAGGGGGCGTTTATTGAAAAGGGCTACACCTTC. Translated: CASSLQGAFIEKGYTF.

As DNA, the CDR3 is TGCAGCGTTGAGGGACAGAACTATGGCTACACCTTC. It codes for CSVEGQNYGYTF. The chain links TRBV29-1 to TRBJ1-2; 7 nucleotides agree with TRBD1. CDR3 length: 12 residues. With V trimmed by 3 bases and J by 2 bases, 0 bases remained unmatched. CDR1 and CDR2 from the germline V gene are SQVTM and ANQGSEA. Supplemented by reference TRBV29-1 and TRBJ1-2, the full variable domain reads SAVISQKPSRDICQRGTSLTIQCQVDSQVTMMFWYRQQPGQSLTLIATANQGSEATYESGFVIDKFPISRPNLTFSTLTVSNMSPEDSSIYLCSVEGQNYGYTFGSGTRLTVV.

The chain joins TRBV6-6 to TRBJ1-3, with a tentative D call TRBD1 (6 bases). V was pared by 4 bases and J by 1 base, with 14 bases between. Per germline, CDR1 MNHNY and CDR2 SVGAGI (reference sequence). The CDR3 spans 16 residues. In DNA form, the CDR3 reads TGTGCCAGCAGTTTACTCACGACAGGATCTGGAAACACCATATATTTT. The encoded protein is CASSLLTTGSGNTIYF.

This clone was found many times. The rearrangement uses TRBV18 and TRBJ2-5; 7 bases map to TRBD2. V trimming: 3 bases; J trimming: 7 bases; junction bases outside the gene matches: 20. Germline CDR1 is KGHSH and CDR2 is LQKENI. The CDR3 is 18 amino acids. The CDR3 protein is CASSPRVVSREGPLTQYF. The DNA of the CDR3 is TGTGCCAGCTCACCGAGGGTAGTTTCCAGGGAGGGACCTCTGACCCAGTACTTC.

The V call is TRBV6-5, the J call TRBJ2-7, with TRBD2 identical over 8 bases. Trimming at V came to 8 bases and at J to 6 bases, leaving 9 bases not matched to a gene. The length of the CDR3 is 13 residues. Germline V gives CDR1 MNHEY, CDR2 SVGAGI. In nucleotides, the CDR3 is TGTGCCAGCTGCGGACTAGCCAGGGGCGAGCAGTACTTC. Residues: CASCGLARGEQYF.

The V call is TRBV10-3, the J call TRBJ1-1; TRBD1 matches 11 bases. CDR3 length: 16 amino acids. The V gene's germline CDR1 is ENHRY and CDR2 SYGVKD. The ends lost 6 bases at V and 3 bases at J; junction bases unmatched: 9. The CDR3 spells CAIRGQGAMSDTEAFF. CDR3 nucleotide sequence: TGTGCCATCAGAGGACAGGGGGCCATGTCCGACACTGAAGCTTTCTTT.

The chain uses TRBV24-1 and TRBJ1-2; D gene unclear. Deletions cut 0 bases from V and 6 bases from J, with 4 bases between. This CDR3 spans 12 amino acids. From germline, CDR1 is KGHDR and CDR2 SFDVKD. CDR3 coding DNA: TGTGCCACCAGTGATTTGACAGATGGCTACACCTTC. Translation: CATSDLTDGYTF.

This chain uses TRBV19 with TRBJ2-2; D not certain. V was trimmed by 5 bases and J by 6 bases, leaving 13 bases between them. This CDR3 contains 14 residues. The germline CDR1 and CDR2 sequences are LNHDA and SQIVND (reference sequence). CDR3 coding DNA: TGTGCCAGTAGTGCCACTGATGATCCCGGGGAGCTGTTTTTT. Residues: CASSATDDPGELFF. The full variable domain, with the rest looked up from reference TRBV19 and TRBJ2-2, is DGGITQSPKYLFRKEGQNVTLSCEQNLNHDAMYWYRQDPGQGLRLIYYSQIVNDFQKGDIAEGYSVSREKKESFPLTVTSAQKNPTAFYLCASSATDDPGELFFGEGSRLTVL.

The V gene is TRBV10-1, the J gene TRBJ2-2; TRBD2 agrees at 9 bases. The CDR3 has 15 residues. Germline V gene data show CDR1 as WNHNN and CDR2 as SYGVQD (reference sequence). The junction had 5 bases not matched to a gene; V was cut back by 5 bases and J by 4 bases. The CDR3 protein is CASSLAGEGTGELFF. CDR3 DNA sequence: TGCGCCAGCAGTTTAGCGGGAGAAGGCACCGGGGAGCTGTTTTTT.

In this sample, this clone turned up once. The CDR3 nucleotides read TGCGCCAGCAGCCAAGAGAGAGGCACAGATACGCAGTATTTT. It encodes CASSQERGTDTQYF. This chain connects TRBV4-1 to TRBJ2-3; no firm D call. The CDR3 loop spans 14 amino acids. Germline V gene sequence: CDR1 MGHRA, CDR2 YSYEKL. V gave up 0 bases and J gave up 1 base, with 5 bases separating them.

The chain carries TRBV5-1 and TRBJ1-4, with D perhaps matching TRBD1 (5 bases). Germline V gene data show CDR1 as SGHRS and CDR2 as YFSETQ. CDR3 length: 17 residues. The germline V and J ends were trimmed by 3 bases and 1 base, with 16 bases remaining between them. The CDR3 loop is CASSWGLSGETNEKLFF. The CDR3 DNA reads TGCGCCAGCAGCTGGGGCCTTTCGGGGGAAACTAATGAAAAACTGTTTTTT.

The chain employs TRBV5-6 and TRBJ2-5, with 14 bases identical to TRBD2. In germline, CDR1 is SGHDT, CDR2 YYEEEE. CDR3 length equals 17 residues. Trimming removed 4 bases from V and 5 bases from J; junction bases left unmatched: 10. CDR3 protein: CASSEWTSGGPVETQYF. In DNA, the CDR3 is TGTGCCAGCAGCGAGTGGACTAGCGGGGGGCCCGTGGAGACCCAGTACTTC.

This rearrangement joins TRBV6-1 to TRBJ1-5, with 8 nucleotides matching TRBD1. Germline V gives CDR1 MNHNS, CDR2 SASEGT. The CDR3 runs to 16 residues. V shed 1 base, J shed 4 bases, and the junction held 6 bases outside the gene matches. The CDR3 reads CASSEGVTGGNQPQHF. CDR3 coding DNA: TGTGCCAGCAGTGAAGGTGTCACAGGGGGGAATCAGCCCCAGCATTTT.

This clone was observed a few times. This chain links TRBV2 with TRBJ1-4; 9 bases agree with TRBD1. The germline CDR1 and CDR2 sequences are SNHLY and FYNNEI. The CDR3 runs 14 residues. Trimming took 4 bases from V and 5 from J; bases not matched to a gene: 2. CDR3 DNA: TGTGCCAGCAGTGTCACAGGGGGCAATGAAAAACTGTTTTTT. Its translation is CASSVTGGNEKLFF.

The CDR3 DNA reads as TGTGCCAGCAGTTTACAGGGGGCCGGAGAGACCCAGTACTTC. It translates to CASSLQGAGETQYF. V is TRBV27 and J is TRBJ2-5; 8 nucleotides align to TRBD1. The CDR3 contains 14 residues. Germline lookup yields CDR1 MNHEY and CDR2 SMNVEV (reference sequence). After removal of 2 bases from V and 4 bases from J, the junction contained 3 bases not matched to a gene.

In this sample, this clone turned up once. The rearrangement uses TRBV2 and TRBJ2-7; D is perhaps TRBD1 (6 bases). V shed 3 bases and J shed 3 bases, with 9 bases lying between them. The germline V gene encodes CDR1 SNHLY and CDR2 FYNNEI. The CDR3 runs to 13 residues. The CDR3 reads CASSDTGFYEQYF. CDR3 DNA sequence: TGTGCCAGCAGTGATACAGGGTTCTACGAGCAGTACTTC.